The T cell receptor beta chain described here comes from a study of blood T cell repertoires in COVID-19. Whole-study context: Samples of COVID-19 (acute and convalescent) were obtained from the United States, Italy and Spain.

Repertoires were generated with immunoSEQ multiplex PCR, while TCRdb's copy carries only in-frame clones and drops some. Among 60,000 to 70,000 clones listed, 88% were seen once. For this clone: The junction shows a germline mismatch at one end, possibly a read error. Other DNA sequences in this specimen translate into the identical CDR3.

CDR1 and CDR2 (germline): SGHNT, YYREEE (reference sequence). This CDR3 has 15 residues. The chain joins TRBV5-4 to TRBJ2-7, with a tentative D call TRBD2 (5 bases). This clonotype was sampled from a woman over 75 with active COVID-19. The sequencing input was peripheral blood. The CDR3, as DNA: TGTGCCAGCAGCTCAGAGGGATCGCCTTCCTACGAGCAGTATTTC. This codes for CASSSEGSPSYEQYF.